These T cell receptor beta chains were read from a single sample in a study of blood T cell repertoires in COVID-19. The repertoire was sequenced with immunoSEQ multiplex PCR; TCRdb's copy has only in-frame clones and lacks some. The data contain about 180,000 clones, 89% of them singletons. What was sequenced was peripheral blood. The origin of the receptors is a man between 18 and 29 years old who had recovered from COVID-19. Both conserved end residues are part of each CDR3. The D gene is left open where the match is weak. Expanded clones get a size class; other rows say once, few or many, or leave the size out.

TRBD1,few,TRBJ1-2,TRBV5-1,TGCGCCAGCAGCCTGGGACAGAACTATGGCTACACCTTC,CASSLGQNYGYTF
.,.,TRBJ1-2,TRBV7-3,TGTGCCAGCAGTTCACTTCAGGGGCGAAAATCCATTGGCTACACCTTC,CASSSLQGRKSIGYTF
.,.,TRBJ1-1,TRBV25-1,TGTGCCAGCAGTGAAAGGTGGACAAACGGAGCTTTCTTT,CASSERWTNGAFF
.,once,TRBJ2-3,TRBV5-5,TGTGCCAGCAGTCCCGGGATTAGGGCAGATACGCAGTATTTT,CASSPGIRADTQYF
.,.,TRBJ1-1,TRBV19,TGTGCCAGTAGTATGGGCCTATCTATGAACACTGAAGCTTTCTTT,CASSMGLSMNTEAFF
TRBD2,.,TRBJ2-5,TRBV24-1,TGTGCCACCAGTGACGCTAGCGGGAGAGGAGAGACCCAGTACTTC,CATSDASGRGETQYF
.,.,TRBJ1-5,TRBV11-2,TGTGCCAGCAGCTTAGAGGCAGGATTTAGCAATCAGCCCCAGCATTTT,CASSLEAGFSNQPQHF
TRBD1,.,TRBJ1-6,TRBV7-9,TGTGCCAGCAGCTACACAGGGGGCTCCCCATATGATTCACCCCTCCACTTT,CASSYTGGSPYDSPLHF
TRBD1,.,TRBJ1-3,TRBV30,TGTGCCTGGGGTCCAGGGGGTACTGGAAACACCATATATTTT,CAWGPGGTGNTIYF
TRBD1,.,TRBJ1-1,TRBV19,TGTGCCAGTAGTACCAGGGGGACTGAAGCTTTCTTT,CASSTRGTEAFF
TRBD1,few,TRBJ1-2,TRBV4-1,TGCGCCAGCAGCCAAGTTGGCAGGGGGCGTTATGGCTACACCTTC,CASSQVGRGRYGYTF
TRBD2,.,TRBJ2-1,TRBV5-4,TGTGCCAGCAGCCGAGAGCGGGAGGGCTACAATGAGCAGTTCTTC,CASSREREGYNEQFF
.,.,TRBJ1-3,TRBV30,TGTGCCTGGCAGTTTTCTGGAAACACCATATATTTT,CAWQFSGNTIYF
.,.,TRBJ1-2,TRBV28,TGTGCCAGCTTAGCGCACGGGGGGGGCTACACCTTC,CASLAHGGGYTF
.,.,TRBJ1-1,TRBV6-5,TGTGCCAGCAGCCTAAACCGGGGAGAAGCTTTCTTT,CASSLNRGEAFF
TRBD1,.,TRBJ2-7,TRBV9,TGTGCCAGCAGCCCTTGGACAGGCGGCGGGTACGAGCAGTACTTC,CASSPWTGGGYEQYF